The rows below give T cell receptor beta chains drawn from one sample of a study of Graves' ophthalmopathy and Graves' hyperthyroidism. Each CDR3 protein is one row after TCRdb ran MiXCR on the multiplex PCR reads. The sample yields under 400,000 distinct CDR3 sequences, 17% seen once. Sequenced material: peripheral blood. These TCRs come from an adult man with Graves' ophthalmopathy. The CDR3 runs from the conserved cysteine through the conserved F or W. Fields, in order: CDR3 protein, CDR3 DNA, V gene, D gene, clone size, J gene. The D gene is left open where the match is weak. The size of a clone is reported for some rows only, either as once, few or many, or as a class for expanded clones.

CASSTDCLYGYTF | TGTGCCAGTAGTACGGACTGCCTCTATGGCTACACCTTC | TRBV19 | - | few | TRBJ1-2
CASSLRIEGMNTEAFF | TGTGCCAGCAGCCTAAGGATCGAGGGAATGAACACTGAAGCTTTCTTT | TRBV11-2 | - | many | TRBJ1-1
CASSLSGTPASPLHF | TGTGCCAGCAGTTTATCAGGGACCCCAGCCTCACCCCTCCACTTT | TRBV12-3/TRBV12-4 | - | many | TRBJ1-6
CASSYSVTTPQHF | TGTGCCAGCAGTTACTCTGTTACAACACCCCAGCATTTT | TRBV6-5 | - | many | TRBJ1-5
CASSVHGVNTEAFF | TGTGCCAGCAGTGTCCATGGGGTTAACACTGAAGCTTTCTTT | TRBV2 | - | many | TRBJ1-1
CASIAGRILRETQYF | TGTGCCAGCATCGCAGGGCGTATTTTGAGGGAGACCCAGTACTTC | TRBV2 | - | - | TRBJ2-5
CASSQEGQGLTEAFF | TGCGCCAGCAGCCAAGAGGGACAGGGACTAACTGAAGCTTTCTTT | TRBV4-3 | TRBD1 | many | TRBJ1-1
CASIVTEAFF | TGTGCCAGCATTGTTACTGAAGCTTTCTTT | TRBV2 | - | - | TRBJ1-1
CASTGTGQNQPQHF | TGTGCCAGCACGGGGACAGGCCAGAATCAGCCCCAGCATTTT | TRBV6-1 | TRBD1 | few | TRBJ1-5
CASRTGGQQETQYF | TGCGCCAGCAGAACCGGGGGGCAGCAAGAGACCCAGTACTTC | TRBV5-1 | - | many | TRBJ2-5
CSARKGRYGYTF | TGCAGTGCTAGAAAAGGGAGGTATGGCTACACCTTC | TRBV20-1 | - | many | TRBJ1-2
CSAGASGTAFYTF | TGCAGTGCTGGTGCTAGTGGGACAGCTTTCTACACCTTC | TRBV20-1 | TRBD1 | many | TRBJ1-2
CASSQEGLLRETQYF | TGTGCCAGCAGCCAAGAAGGGTTACTGCGGGAGACCCAGTACTTC | TRBV3-1 | - | many | TRBJ2-5
CAISTGVYEQYF | TGTGCCATTTCGACAGGAGTCTACGAGCAGTACTTC | TRBV10-3 | - | many | TRBJ2-7
CASSRGAFQETQYF | TGTGCCAGCAGTAGGGGGGCTTTCCAAGAGACCCAGTACTTC | TRBV28 | - | - | TRBJ2-5
CASSFPSEAGETQYF | TGTGCCAGCAGCTTTCCTAGCGAGGCCGGGGAGACCCAGTACTTC | TRBV5-6 | - | many | TRBJ2-5
CASSENWDQPQHF | TGTGCCAGCAGTGAGAACTGGGATCAGCCCCAGCATTTT | TRBV6-1 | - | many | TRBJ1-5
CASSLVTVQDTEAFF | TGTGCCAGCAGCTTAGTTACAGTTCAGGACACTGAAGCTTTCTTT | TRBV11-3 | - | many | TRBJ1-1
CASSFRDPRGEQYF | TGTGCCAGCAGCTTCCGGGACCCCAGGGGAGAGCAGTACTTC | TRBV11-2 | - | many | TRBJ2-7
CASSQGLAVGETQYF | TGTGCCAGCAGCCAGGGACTAGCGGTAGGGGAGACCCAGTACTTC | TRBV7-3 | TRBD2 | - | TRBJ2-5
CAWSVPSGERETQYF | TGTGCCTGGAGTGTACCCAGCGGGGAGCGGGAGACCCAGTACTTC | TRBV30 | TRBD2 | many | TRBJ2-5
CASSMDRGTGYNEQFF | TGTGCCAGCAGCATGGATAGGGGGACAGGGTACAATGAGCAGTTCTTC | TRBV13 | TRBD1 | many | TRBJ2-1
CATSRQETQYF | TGTGCCACCAGCAGACAAGAGACCCAGTACTTC | TRBV15 | - | - | TRBJ2-5
CASSGGHIINTGELFF | TGTGCCAGCAGCGGGGGACACATAATAAACACCGGGGAGCTGTTTTTT | TRBV11-2 | - | many | TRBJ2-2
CASSPNGGHGYTF | TGTGCCAGCAGTCCAAATGGAGGGCATGGCTACACCTTC | TRBV12-3/TRBV12-4 | - | - | TRBJ1-2
CASSPLSGGEVETQYF | TGTGCCAGCAGCCCGCTTTCCGGAGGGGAGGTTGAGACCCAGTACTTC | TRBV9 | - | many | TRBJ2-5
CASSSKYYRGGSNQPQHF | TGCGCCAGCAGCTCCAAATATTACAGGGGGGGTAGCAATCAGCCCCAGCATTTT | TRBV5-1 | TRBD1 | many | TRBJ1-5
CASSYNPTAGNQETQYF | TGTGCCAGCAGTTACAACCCCACGGCGGGAAACCAAGAGACCCAGTACTTC | TRBV6-5 | - | - | TRBJ2-5
CASSPTQHEAFF | TGTGCCAGCTCACCGACGCAGCACGAAGCTTTCTTT | TRBV18 | - | many | TRBJ1-1
CASSYLTTGYRGANVLTF | TGTGCCAGCAGTTACTTGACGACAGGATACCGTGGGGCCAACGTCCTGACTTTC | TRBV6-2/TRBV6-3 | - | many | TRBJ2-6
CASSYSAADGEQYF | TGTGCCAGCAGTTACTCGGCGGCGGATGGCGAGCAGTACTTC | TRBV6-5 | - | many | TRBJ2-7
CSVDRENTEAFF | TGCAGTGTGGACAGGGAGAACACTGAAGCTTTCTTT | TRBV20-1 | TRBD1 | many | TRBJ1-1
CASSPRRGGLAKNIQYF | TGTGCCAGCAGCCCTCGGCGAGGGGGCTTGGCCAAAAACATTCAGTACTTC | TRBV13 | TRBD1 | many | TRBJ2-4
CASSSLGAQGETQYF | TGTGCCAGCAGTTCCCTAGGGGCCCAGGGGGAGACCCAGTACTTC | TRBV28 | - | - | TRBJ2-5
CASSPRTSGGADGELFF | TGTGCCAGCAGCCCAAGGACTAGCGGGGGGGCGGACGGGGAGCTGTTTTTT | TRBV7-6 | TRBD2 | many | TRBJ2-2
CASSPSTSGVAKNIQYF | TGTGCCAGCAGCCCGTCGACTAGCGGAGTAGCCAAAAACATTCAGTACTTC | TRBV11-3 | TRBD2 | many | TRBJ2-4
CSAPKRESGGEQYF | TGCAGTGCCCCGAAGCGGGAGTCGGGCGGCGAGCAGTACTTC | TRBV20-1 | TRBD2 | many | TRBJ2-7
CASRGSGRSYHEQYF | TGTGCCAGCAGGGGAAGCGGGAGGTCGTACCACGAGCAGTACTTC | TRBV6-1 | TRBD2 | many | TRBJ2-7
CAWSTTGETQYF | TGTGCCTGGAGTACGACAGGCGAGACCCAGTACTTC | TRBV30 | - | many | TRBJ2-5
CATQQGRAYEQYF | TGTGCCACCCAACAGGGTCGTGCCTACGAGCAGTACTTC | TRBV6-1 | - | once | TRBJ2-7
CATPGQEYSYEQYF | TGTGCCACCCCGGGACAGGAATACTCCTACGAGCAGTACTTC | TRBV6-1 | TRBD1 | many | TRBJ2-7
CASSPISRDTYEQYF | TGTGCCAGCAGCCCCATCTCCAGGGATACCTACGAGCAGTACTTC | TRBV27 | - | - | TRBJ2-7
CSAIKETQYF | TGCAGTGCTATTAAAGAGACCCAGTACTTC | TRBV20-1 | - | many | TRBJ2-5
CAWTLWSTEAFF | TGTGCCTGGACCCTCTGGAGCACTGAAGCTTTCTTT | TRBV30 | - | many | TRBJ1-1
CASSFQGSTGELFF | TGCGCCAGCAGCTTTCAGGGGTCCACCGGGGAGCTGTTTTTT | TRBV5-1 | - | many | TRBJ2-2
CASSPRTSGDEQYF | TGTGCCAGCAGCCCTAGGACTAGCGGGGACGAGCAGTACTTC | TRBV7-2 | TRBD2 | many | TRBJ2-7
CASSLGEGTGLHEQYF | TGTGCCAGCAGCTTAGGAGAGGGGACAGGGTTGCACGAGCAGTACTTC | TRBV7-6 | TRBD1 | many | TRBJ2-7
CASSLTLDRMENTYEQYF | TGTGCCAGCAGCTTGACCCTGGACAGGATGGAAAACACCTACGAGCAGTACTTC | TRBV5-4 | TRBD1 | many | TRBJ2-7
CASSEGTGTETQYF | TGTGCCAGCAGTGAAGGAACAGGGACCGAGACCCAGTACTTC | TRBV25-1 | - | - | TRBJ2-5
CASSPGRTIYEQYF | TGTGCCAGCAGTCCGGGACGGACCATTTACGAGCAGTACTTC | TRBV12-3/TRBV12-4 | - | many | TRBJ2-7
CASRLGRRTGELFF | TGTGCCAGCAGGTTGGGGCGGCGGACCGGGGAGCTGTTTTTT | TRBV6-1 | - | - | TRBJ2-2
CASSVRVRNQPQHF | TGTGCCAGCAGTGTCAGGGTGAGAAATCAGCCCCAGCATTTT | TRBV6-1 | - | many | TRBJ1-5
CSGGGAGSYEQYF | TGCAGCGGAGGGGGCGCTGGCTCCTACGAGCAGTACTTC | TRBV20-1 | - | many | TRBJ2-7